The 28 T cell receptor beta chains below all came from one sample that was sequenced in a study of cytomegalovirus exposure and HLA in healthy donors. With 60 Vbeta and 13 Jbeta primers, the PCR was carried out. The assay was immunoSEQ multiplex PCR, and TCRdb's table has in-frame clones only and misses some. The sample shows around 97,000 clones, approximately 70% of them seen only once. The specimen was PBMCs. These receptors all come from a woman between 50 and 59 years old in good health and CMV-seronegative.

This clone occurred once. The rearrangement uses TRBV5-1 and TRBJ2-3, with 9 positions matching TRBD2. CDR3 length: 16 residues. Germline assignment: CDR1 SGHRS and CDR2 YFSETQ. Unmatched junction bases numbered 7, after V lost 3 bases and J lost 2 bases. The CDR3 DNA sequence: TGCGCCAGCAGCTATTCTCTAGCGGGGTTCACAGATACGCAGTATTTT. As protein: CASSYSLAGFTDTQYF.

This sequence joins TRBV5-4 and TRBJ1-2; 9 bases agree with TRBD1. The length of the CDR3 is 15 residues. Unmatched junction bases numbered 4, after V lost 4 bases and J lost 0 bases. Germline CDR1 is SGHNT and CDR2 is YYREEE (reference sequence). CDR3 amino acids: CASSEGQGTNYGYTF. CDR3 sequence (DNA): TGTGCCAGCAGCGAGGGACAGGGCACTAACTATGGCTACACCTTC.

The chain is built from TRBV5-4 and TRBJ2-5; 16 bases are shared with TRBD2. With 4 bases clipped from V and 5 bases from J, the junction kept 8 bases outside the gene matches. The germline V gene has CDR1 SGHNT and CDR2 YYREEE (reference sequence). The CDR3 runs to 17 residues. Here the CDR3 DNA reads TGTGCCAGCAGCCGTGGGACTAGCGGGGGGGCGGTTGAGACCCAGTACTTC. Residues: CASSRGTSGGAVETQYF. The entire variable domain, with the rest obtained from reference TRBV5-4 and TRBJ2-5, is as follows: ETGVTQSPTHLIKTRGQQVTLRCSSQSGHNTVSWYQQALGQGPQFIFQYYREEENGRGNFPPRFSGLQFPNYSSELNVNALELDDSALYLCASSRGTSGGAVETQYFGPGTRLLVL.

V gene TRBV2 combines with J gene TRBJ1-1, with D perhaps matching TRBD1 (5 bases). V was shortened by 7 bases and J by 10 bases, with 25 bases between the two germline ends. This CDR3 is built from 15 residues. In germline, CDR1 is SNHLY, CDR2 FYNNEI. The CDR3 here is CASNEAGRTQSSAFF. DNA of the CDR3: TGTGCCAGCAACGAAGCAGGGAGGACTCAAAGTTCAGCTTTCTTT.

Note on this clone: In the same sample, other DNA sequences code for this CDR3. This chain uses TRBV4-3 with TRBJ2-5; 9 nucleotides line up with TRBD2. This CDR3 is built from 18 residues. The germline CDR1 and CDR2 sequences are LGHNA and YSLEER. V was pared by 0 bases and J by 4 bases, with 12 bases of the junction left unmatched. In DNA form, the CDR3 reads TGCGCCAGCAGCCAAGAAGTGGTAGCAGCGGGAGGTGGAGAGACCCAGTACTTC. As protein: CASSQEVVAAGGGETQYF.

The chain carries TRBV7-2 and TRBJ2-3, with D hard to call. V was pared by 3 bases and J by 1 base, with 17 bases between. Germline V gives CDR1 SGHTA, CDR2 FQGNSA. This CDR3 contains 17 residues. This chain's CDR3 is CASSFTLSIEGTDTQYF. For the CDR3, the DNA is TGTGCCAGCAGCTTTACCTTGTCTATAGAGGGCACAGATACGCAGTATTTT.

V usage is TRBV12-5 and J usage is TRBJ2-7, with a tentative D call TRBD1 (6 bases). Germline-derived CDR1 and CDR2 are LGHNT and FRNRAP. The CDR3 extends over 17 amino acids. Trimming left V 0 bases short and J 1 base short, with 16 bases between. CDR3 nucleotides: TGTGCTAGTGGTTTGGTACGCCCCCCAGGGGCATCCTACGAGCAGTACTTC. It codes for CASGLVRPPGASYEQYF.

This clone was counted a few times. The chain employs TRBV19 and TRBJ2-7, with TRBD1 matching over 7 bases. Germline V gene sequence: CDR1 LNHDA, CDR2 SQIVND (reference sequence). V was clipped by 6 bases and J by 3 bases; unmatched bases: 8. This CDR3 is 14 amino acids long. The CDR3, as DNA: TGTGCCAGTAGGACCGGGACAGAGATCTACGAGCAGTACTTC. Protein product: CASRTGTEIYEQYF. The full variable domain, rest sourced from reference TRBV19 and TRBJ2-7, is DGGITQSPKYLFRKEGQNVTLSCEQNLNHDAMYWYRQDPGQGLRLIYYSQIVNDFQKGDIAEGYSVSREKKESFPLTVTSAQKNPTAFYLCASRTGTEIYEQYFGPGTRLTVT.

The V call is TRBV27, the J call TRBJ2-3; tentatively, D is TRBD1 (5 bases). V was shortened by 3 bases and J by 6 bases, with 7 bases between the two germline ends. The CDR3 contains 12 residues. Germline V gives CDR1 MNHEY, CDR2 SMNVEV (reference sequence). The CDR3 reads CASSFWGDTQYF. DNA of the CDR3: TGTGCCAGCAGTTTTTGGGGCGATACGCAGTATTTT.

DNA of the CDR3: TGTGCCAGCAGCCCAAACAGGGTAGTCTATGGCTACACCTTC. Its protein product is CASSPNRVVYGYTF. The chain joins TRBV14 to TRBJ1-2; D is perhaps TRBD1 (6 bases). The germline V gene has CDR1 SGHDN and CDR2 FVKESK. V lost 4 bases and J lost 4, with 13 bases in between. This CDR3 comprises 14 residues.

This clone was seen a few times. This chain connects TRBV6-1 to TRBJ1-4; D remains ambiguous. V dropped 3 bases and J dropped 3 bases, with 11 bases sitting between them. Germline V gives CDR1 MNHNS, CDR2 SASEGT. The CDR3 runs to 15 residues. The CDR3 sequence: CASSDLTGANEKLFF. The CDR3 nucleotides are TGTGCCAGCAGTGACTTAACCGGGGCTAATGAAAAACTGTTTTTT.

This clone was found a few times. The chain employs TRBV19 and TRBJ1-5; 9 bases fit TRBD1. From germline, CDR1 is LNHDA and CDR2 SQIVND (reference sequence). This CDR3 has 20 residues. The V gene end was trimmed by 6 bases and the J gene end by 7 bases; junction bases not matched to a gene: 25. In DNA form, the CDR3 reads TGTGCCAGTAGCCCTATCGGGGGGGGACAGGGAAAGGGGCCCAGCCAGCCCCAGCATTTT. This codes for CASSPIGGGQGKGPSQPQHF.

V and J are TRBV28 and TRBJ1-5; D unclear. The CDR3 runs 13 residues. CDR1 and CDR2 (germline): MDHEN, SYDVKM. V shed 5 bases and J shed 0 bases, with 5 bases lying between them. The CDR3: CASSRHSNQPQHF. CDR3 sequence (DNA): TGTGCCAGCAGTCGACATAGCAATCAGCCCCAGCATTTT. The full variable domain, its missing parts supplied by reference TRBV28 and TRBJ1-5, is DVKVTQSSRYLVKRTGEKVFLECVQDMDHENMFWYRQDPGLGLRLIYFSYDVKMKEKGDIPEGYSVSREKKERFSLILESASTNQTSMYLCASSRHSNQPQHFGDGTRLSIL.

This chain links TRBV28 with TRBJ1-5; TRBD1 agrees at 8 bases. Per germline, CDR1 MDHEN and CDR2 SYDVKM. V was pared by 6 bases and J by 3 bases, with 10 bases of the junction left unmatched. The CDR3 spans 16 residues. DNA of the CDR3: TGTGCCAGCAGGCTCGGCAGGGGGCTTTCCAATCAGCCCCAGCATTTT. Its protein product is CASRLGRGLSNQPQHF.

V gene TRBV27 combines with J gene TRBJ1-2; TRBD1 matches 9 bases. The CDR3 has 15 amino acids. The V gene end was trimmed by 4 bases and the J gene end by 8 bases; junction bases not matched to a gene: 11. The germline gives CDR1 MNHEY, CDR2 SMNVEV (reference sequence). CDR3 nucleotides: TGTGCCAGCAGTTCCCCGGACAGGGGCCTTGGGGGCTACACCTTC. Its protein is CASSSPDRGLGGYTF.

The rearrangement uses TRBV6-5 and TRBJ2-3, with 9 bases identical to TRBD2. The CDR3 runs to 15 residues. V was clipped by 0 bases and J by 11 bases; unmatched bases: 9. Per the germline V gene, CDR1 is MNHEY and CDR2 is SVGAGI. The CDR3 spells CASSYSRGGRARQYF. In DNA form, the CDR3 reads TGTGCCAGCAGTTACTCGAGGGGCGGGAGGGCCCGGCAGTATTTT.

This clone was seen more than once but under ten times. V is TRBV13 and J is TRBJ1-6; 8 bases map to TRBD1. This CDR3 is built from 15 residues. Unmatched junction bases numbered 8, after V lost 4 bases and J lost 9 bases. Germline V CDR1 and CDR2: PRHDT, FYEKMQ (reference sequence). This chain's CDR3 is CASSYRQGFGSPLHF. The CDR3 bases are TGTGCCAGCAGCTACCGACAGGGGTTCGGTTCACCCCTCCACTTT.

The CDR3 DNA reads as TGTGCCAGCAGAGAACAGGGTGGGTTAAATCAGCCCCAGCATTTT. Encoded protein: CASREQGGLNQPQHF. The chain employs TRBV2 and TRBJ1-5; tentatively, D is TRBD1 (6 bases). Deletions cut 6 bases from V and 4 bases from J, with 16 bases between. This CDR3 contains 15 residues. Germline-derived CDR1 and CDR2 are SNHLY and FYNNEI.

The chain links TRBV27 to TRBJ2-7; possibly TRBD2 for D (6 bases). The germline V gene encodes CDR1 MNHEY and CDR2 SMNVEV (reference sequence). V was trimmed by 10 bases and J by 2 bases, leaving 15 bases between them. The CDR3 length is 13 residues. This CDR3 is CATQRAPTYEQYF. The CDR3 bases are TGTGCCACTCAGCGGGCCCCCACCTACGAGCAGTACTTC.

The sample holds a few counts of this clone. The chain combines TRBV6-5 with TRBJ2-7, with a tentative D call TRBD1 (6 bases). Trimming stripped 6 bases from V and 6 bases from J, with 18 bases between. Germline values: CDR1 MNHEY, CDR2 SVGAGI. The CDR3 has 14 residues. This CDR3 reads CASRTGTSPREQYF. CDR3 sequence (DNA): TGTGCCAGCAGAACCGGGACATCCCCCCGCGAGCAGTACTTC.

J is TRBJ2-3 and V is TRBV15; 8 bases fit TRBD2. Germline V gene lookup returns CDR1 LNHNV and CDR2 YYDKDF (reference sequence). The V and J ends lost 5 bases and 1 base, in that order; junction bases with no gene match: 5. The CDR3 runs 15 residues. This chain's CDR3 is CATSRRSGGTDTQYF. The CDR3 DNA sequence: TGTGCCACCAGCCGCCGTAGCGGGGGCACAGATACGCAGTATTTT.

V and J are TRBV7-6 and TRBJ2-7, with TRBD1 identical over 8 bases. V gave up 5 bases and J gave up 2 bases; unmatched junction bases: 5. Germline-derived CDR1 and CDR2 are SGHVS and FNYEAQ. This CDR3 region has 14 residues. The CDR3 region has the DNA TGTGCCAGCAGCATCGGGACAGGTACCTACGAGCAGTACTTC. It yields the protein CASSIGTGTYEQYF.

The chain combines TRBV12-5 with TRBJ2-3; 8 positions agree with TRBD2. The CDR3 runs 16 residues. The germline V gene encodes CDR1 LGHNT and CDR2 FRNRAP. After removal of 2 bases from V and 0 bases from J, the junction contained 4 bases not matched to a gene. This CDR3 is CASGLISGVSTDTQYF. CDR3 in DNA: TGTGCTAGTGGTTTGATTAGCGGGGTGAGCACAGATACGCAGTATTTT.

This chain connects TRBV6-5 to TRBJ2-3; weak D call: TRBD2 (5 bases). The germline CDR1 and CDR2 sequences are MNHEY and SVGAGI. The CDR3 spans 15 residues. The V end was cut by 0 bases, the J end by 2 bases, with 9 bases between. CDR3: CASSYSGLPTDTQYF. The CDR3 nucleotides are TGTGCCAGCAGTTACTCCGGACTCCCCACAGATACGCAGTATTTT.

J is TRBJ2-5 and V is TRBV7-2; a weak D match, TRBD2 (6 bases). Trimming stripped 1 base from V and 11 bases from J, with 17 bases between. The length of the CDR3 is 14 residues. Germline V gives CDR1 SGHTA, CDR2 FQGNSA. Here the CDR3 reads CASSLELRSGEQYF. CDR3 nucleotide sequence: TGTGCCAGCAGCTTAGAACTAAGGTCGGGGGAGCAGTACTTC.

The chain couples TRBV10-2 to TRBJ2-7; D perhaps matches TRBD1 (6 bases). Germline V gives CDR1 WSHSY, CDR2 SAAADI. The ends were cut back, 6 bases at V and 1 base at J, with 10 bases in the middle. This CDR3 comprises 13 residues. In nucleotides, the CDR3 is TGCGCCAGCAGAGGACAGTTTTCCTACGAGCAGTACTTC. Its protein product is CASRGQFSYEQYF.

The chain links TRBV27 to TRBJ2-5, with D unresolved. V was clipped by 0 bases and J by 5 bases, with 10 bases between them. This CDR3 contains 14 residues. CDR1 and CDR2 (germline): MNHEY, SMNVEV (reference sequence). In DNA form, the CDR3 reads TGTGCCAGCAGTTTATCATCAGGTTCGGAGACCCAGTACTTC. The encoded protein is CASSLSSGSETQYF.

This clone was detected a few times. The V gene is TRBV5-4, the J gene TRBJ1-1; TRBD1 matches at 8 bases. Germline CDR1 reads SGHNT; CDR2 reads YYREEE (reference sequence). V was pared by 5 bases and J by 7 bases, with 16 bases of the junction left unmatched. The CDR3 loop spans 16 amino acids. The CDR3 DNA is TGTGCCAGCAGGTCCGGGACAGGAGCTAACAGGGGTGAAGCTTTCTTT. This translates into CASRSGTGANRGEAFF.